This TCR beta chain is drawn from a study of cytomegalovirus exposure and HLA in healthy donors. The PCR had 60 Vbeta and 13 Jbeta primers. Some clones are missing from TCRdb's copy, which holds only in-frame ones; the method was immunoSEQ multiplex PCR. The record lists approximately 52,000 clones, of which the ten most abundant hold roughly 12%. The germline V gene has CDR1 WNHNN and CDR2 SYGVQD (reference sequence). This CDR3 has 17 amino acids. V was pared by 5 bases and J by 0 bases, with 7 bases of the junction left unmatched. The rearrangement joins TRBV10-1 to TRBJ1-6; 7 bases agree with TRBD1. This TCR was sampled from a woman aged 55 to 70 in good health and CMV-seropositive. The specimen was PBMCs. The CDR3, as DNA: TGCGCCAGCAGTCCCGGGACAGCGAGCTCCTATAATTCACCCCTCCACTTT. This codes for CASSPGTASSYNSPLHF.